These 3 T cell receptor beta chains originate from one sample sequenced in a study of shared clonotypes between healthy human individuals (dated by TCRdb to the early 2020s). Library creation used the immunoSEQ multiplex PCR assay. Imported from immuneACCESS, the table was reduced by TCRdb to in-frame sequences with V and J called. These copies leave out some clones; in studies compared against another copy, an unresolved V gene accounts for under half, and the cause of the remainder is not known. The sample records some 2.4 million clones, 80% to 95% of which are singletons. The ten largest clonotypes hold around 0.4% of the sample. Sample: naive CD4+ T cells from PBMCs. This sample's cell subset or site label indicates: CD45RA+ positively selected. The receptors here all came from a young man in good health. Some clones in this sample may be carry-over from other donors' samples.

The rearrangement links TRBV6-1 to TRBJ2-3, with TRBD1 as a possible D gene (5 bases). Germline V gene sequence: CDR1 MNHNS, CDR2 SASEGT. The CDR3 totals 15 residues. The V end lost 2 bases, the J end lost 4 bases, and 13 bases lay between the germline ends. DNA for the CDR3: TGTGCCAGCAGTGAAACTCCTTGGGGCCCAGATACGCAGTATTTT. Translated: CASSETPWGPDTQYF.

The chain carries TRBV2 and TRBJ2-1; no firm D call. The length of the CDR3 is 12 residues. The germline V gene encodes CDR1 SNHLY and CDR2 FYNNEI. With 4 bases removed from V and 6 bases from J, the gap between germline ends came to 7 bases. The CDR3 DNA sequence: TGTGCCAGCAGTGGCCAGAGCAATGAGCAGTTCTTC. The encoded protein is CASSGQSNEQFF.

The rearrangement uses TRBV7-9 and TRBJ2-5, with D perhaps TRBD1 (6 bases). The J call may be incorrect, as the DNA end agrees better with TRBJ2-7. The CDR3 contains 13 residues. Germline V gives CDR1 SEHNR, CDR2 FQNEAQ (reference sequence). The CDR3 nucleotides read TGTGCCAGCAGCCTATCGACAGGCTACGAGCAGTACTTC. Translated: CASSLSTGYEQYF.